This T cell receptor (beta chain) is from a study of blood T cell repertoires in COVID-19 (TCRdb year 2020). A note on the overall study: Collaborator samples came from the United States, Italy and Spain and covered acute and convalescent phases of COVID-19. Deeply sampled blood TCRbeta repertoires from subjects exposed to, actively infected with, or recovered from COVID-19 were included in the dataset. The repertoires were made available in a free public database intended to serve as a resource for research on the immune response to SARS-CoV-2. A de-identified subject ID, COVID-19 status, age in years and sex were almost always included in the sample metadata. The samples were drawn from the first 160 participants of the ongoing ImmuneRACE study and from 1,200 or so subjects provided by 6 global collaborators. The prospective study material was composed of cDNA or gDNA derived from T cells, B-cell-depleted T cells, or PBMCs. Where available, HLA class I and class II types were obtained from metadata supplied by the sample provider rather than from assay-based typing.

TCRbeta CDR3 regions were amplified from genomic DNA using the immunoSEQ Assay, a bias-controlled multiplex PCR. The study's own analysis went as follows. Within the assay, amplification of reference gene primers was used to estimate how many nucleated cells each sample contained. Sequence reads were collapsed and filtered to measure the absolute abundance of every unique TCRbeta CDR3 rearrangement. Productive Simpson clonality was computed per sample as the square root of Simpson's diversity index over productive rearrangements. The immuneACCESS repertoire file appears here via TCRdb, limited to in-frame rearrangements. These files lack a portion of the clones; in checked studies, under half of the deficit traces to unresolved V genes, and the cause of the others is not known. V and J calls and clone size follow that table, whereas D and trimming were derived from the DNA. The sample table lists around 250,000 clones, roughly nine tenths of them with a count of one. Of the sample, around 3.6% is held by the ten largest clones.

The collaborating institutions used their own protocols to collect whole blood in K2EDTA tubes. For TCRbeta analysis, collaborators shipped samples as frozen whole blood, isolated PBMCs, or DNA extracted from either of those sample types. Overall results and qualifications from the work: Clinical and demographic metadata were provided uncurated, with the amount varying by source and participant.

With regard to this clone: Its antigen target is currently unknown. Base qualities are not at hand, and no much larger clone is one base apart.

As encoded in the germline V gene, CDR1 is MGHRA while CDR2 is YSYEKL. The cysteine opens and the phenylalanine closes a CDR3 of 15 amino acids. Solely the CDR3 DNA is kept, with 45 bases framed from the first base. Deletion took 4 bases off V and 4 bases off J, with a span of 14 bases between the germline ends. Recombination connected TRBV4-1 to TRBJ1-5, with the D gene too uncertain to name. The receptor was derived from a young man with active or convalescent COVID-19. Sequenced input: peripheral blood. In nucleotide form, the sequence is TGCGCCAGCAGCCTGATACAGAAAGGAAATCAGCCCCAGCATTTT. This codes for CASSLIQKGNQPQHF.